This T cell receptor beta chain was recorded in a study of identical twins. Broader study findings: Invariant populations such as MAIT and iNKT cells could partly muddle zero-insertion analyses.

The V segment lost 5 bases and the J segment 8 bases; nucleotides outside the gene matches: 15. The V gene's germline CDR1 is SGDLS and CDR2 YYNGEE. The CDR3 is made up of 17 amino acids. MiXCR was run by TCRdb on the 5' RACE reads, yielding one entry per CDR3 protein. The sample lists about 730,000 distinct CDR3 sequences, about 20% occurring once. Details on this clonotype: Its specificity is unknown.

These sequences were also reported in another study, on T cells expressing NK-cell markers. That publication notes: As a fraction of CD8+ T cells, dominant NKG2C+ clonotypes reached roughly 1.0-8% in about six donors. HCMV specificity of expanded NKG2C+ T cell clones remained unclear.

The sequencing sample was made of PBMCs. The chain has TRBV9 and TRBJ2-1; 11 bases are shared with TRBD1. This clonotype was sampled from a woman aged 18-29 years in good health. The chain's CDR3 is CASRGTRGQGATDEQFF. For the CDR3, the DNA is TGTGCCAGCAGGGGGACCCGCGGACAGGGGGCTACGGATGAGCAGTTCTTC.